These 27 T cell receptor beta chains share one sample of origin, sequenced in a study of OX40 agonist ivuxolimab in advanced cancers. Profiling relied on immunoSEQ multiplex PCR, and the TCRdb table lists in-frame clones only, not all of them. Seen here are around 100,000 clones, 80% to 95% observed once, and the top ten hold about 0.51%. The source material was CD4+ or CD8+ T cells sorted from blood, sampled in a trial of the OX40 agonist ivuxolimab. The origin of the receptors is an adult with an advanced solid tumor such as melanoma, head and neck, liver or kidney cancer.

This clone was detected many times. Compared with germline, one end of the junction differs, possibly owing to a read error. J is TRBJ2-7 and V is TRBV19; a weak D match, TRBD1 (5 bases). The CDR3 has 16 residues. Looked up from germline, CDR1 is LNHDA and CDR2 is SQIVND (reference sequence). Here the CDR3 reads CASSSVGHPPTYGQYF. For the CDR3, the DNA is TGTGCCAGTAGTTCAGTCGGACATCCTCCCACCTACGGGCAGTACTTC.

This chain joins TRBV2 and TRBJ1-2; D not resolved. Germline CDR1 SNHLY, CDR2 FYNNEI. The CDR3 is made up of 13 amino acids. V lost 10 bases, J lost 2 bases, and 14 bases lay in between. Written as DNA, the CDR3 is TGTGCCAACGCGCCCGAGGCCAACTATGGCTACACCTTC. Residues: CANAPEANYGYTF.

The CDR3 sequence is CASSVGREKLFF. CDR3 nucleotide sequence: TGTGCCAGCAGCGTAGGAAGGGAAAAACTGTTTTTT. V and J are TRBV9 and TRBJ1-4; D is unresolved. The CDR3 is made up of 12 amino acids. Trimming took 0 bases from V and 8 from J, leaving 5 bases between them. In germline, CDR1 is SGDLS, CDR2 YYNGEE.

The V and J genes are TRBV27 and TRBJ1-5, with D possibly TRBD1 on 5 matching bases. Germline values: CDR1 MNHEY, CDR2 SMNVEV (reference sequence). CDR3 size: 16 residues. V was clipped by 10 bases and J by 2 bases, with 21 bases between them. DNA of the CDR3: TGTGCCAACACCTTTTTCGGGGGTTTAGGCAATCAGCCCCAGCATTTT. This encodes CANTFFGGLGNQPQHF.

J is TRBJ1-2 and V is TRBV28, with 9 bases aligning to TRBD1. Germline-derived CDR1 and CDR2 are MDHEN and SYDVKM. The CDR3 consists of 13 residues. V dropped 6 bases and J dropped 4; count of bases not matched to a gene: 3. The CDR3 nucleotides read TGTGCCAGCAGACCACAGGGGGCCTATGGCTACACCTTC. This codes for CASRPQGAYGYTF.

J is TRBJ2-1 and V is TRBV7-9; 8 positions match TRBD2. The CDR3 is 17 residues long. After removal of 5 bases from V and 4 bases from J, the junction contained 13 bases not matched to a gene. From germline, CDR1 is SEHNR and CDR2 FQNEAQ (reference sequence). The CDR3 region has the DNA TGTGCCAGCAGCCCAGGAGGGCGGGAGGCCCGTTACAATGAGCAGTTCTTC. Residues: CASSPGGREARYNEQFF.

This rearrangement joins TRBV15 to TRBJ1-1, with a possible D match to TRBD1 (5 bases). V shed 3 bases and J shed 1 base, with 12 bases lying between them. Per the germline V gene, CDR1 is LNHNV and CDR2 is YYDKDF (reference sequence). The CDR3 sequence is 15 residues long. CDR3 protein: CATSSRPGSNTEAFF. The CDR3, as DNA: TGTGCCACCAGCAGCAGGCCAGGGTCGAACACTGAAGCTTTCTTT.

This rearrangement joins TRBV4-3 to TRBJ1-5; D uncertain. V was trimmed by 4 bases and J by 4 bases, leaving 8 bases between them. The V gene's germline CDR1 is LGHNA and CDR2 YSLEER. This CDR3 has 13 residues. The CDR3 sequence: CASSPTRNQPQHF. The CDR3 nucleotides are TGCGCCAGCAGCCCTACCCGTAATCAGCCCCAGCATTTT.

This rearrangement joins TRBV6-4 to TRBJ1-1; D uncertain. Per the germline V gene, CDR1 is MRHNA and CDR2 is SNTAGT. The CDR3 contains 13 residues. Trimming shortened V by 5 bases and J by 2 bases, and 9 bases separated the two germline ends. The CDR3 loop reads CASSYDQNTEAFF. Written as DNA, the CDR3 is TGTGCCAGCAGTTACGACCAAAACACTGAAGCTTTCTTT.

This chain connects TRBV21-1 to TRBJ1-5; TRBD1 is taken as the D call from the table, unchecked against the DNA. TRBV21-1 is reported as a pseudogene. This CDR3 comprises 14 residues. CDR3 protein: CASSKEGFTQPQHF. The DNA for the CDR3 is TGTGCCAGCAGCAAAGAGGGGTTTACTCAGCCCCAGCATTTT.

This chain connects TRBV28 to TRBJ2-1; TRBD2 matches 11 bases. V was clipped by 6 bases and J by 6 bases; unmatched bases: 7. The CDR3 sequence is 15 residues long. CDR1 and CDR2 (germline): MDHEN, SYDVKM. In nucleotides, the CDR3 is TGTGCCAGCAGAGCCACTAGCGGGAGTTTCAATGAGCAGTTCTTC. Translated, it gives CASRATSGSFNEQFF.

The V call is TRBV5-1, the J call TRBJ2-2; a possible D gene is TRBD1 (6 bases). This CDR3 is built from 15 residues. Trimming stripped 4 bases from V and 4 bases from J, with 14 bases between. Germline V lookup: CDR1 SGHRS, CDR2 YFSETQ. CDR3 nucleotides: TGCGCCAGCAGCCACAGGGAGTTGGGCACCGGGGAGCTGTTTTTT. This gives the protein CASSHRELGTGELFF. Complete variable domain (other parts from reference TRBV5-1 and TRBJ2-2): KAGVTQTPRYLIKTRGQQVTLSCSPISGHRSVSWYQQTPGQGLQFLFEYFSETQRNKGNFPGRFSGRQFSNSRSEMNVSTLELGDSALYLCASSHRELGTGELFFGEGSRLTVL.

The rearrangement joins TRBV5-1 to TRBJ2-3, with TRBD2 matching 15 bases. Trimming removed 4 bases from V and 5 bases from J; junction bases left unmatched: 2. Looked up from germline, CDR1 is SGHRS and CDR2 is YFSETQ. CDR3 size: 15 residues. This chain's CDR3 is CASSRGLAGGDTQYF. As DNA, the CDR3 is TGCGCCAGCAGCAGGGGACTAGCGGGAGGAGATACGCAGTATTTT.

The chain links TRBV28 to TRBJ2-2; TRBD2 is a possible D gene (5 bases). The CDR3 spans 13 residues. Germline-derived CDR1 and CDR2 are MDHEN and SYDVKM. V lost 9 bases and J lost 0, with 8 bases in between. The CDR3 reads CASERTNTGELFF. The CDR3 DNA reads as TGTGCCAGTGAGCGGACGAACACCGGGGAGCTGTTTTTT.

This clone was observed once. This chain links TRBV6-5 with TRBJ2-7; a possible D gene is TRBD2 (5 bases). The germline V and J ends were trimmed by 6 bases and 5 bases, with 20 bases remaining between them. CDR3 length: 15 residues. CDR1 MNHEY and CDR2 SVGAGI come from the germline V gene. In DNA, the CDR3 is TGTGCCAGCAGGGGTAGAGGTGTATCGGGGAACGAGCAGTACTTC. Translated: CASRGRGVSGNEQYF.

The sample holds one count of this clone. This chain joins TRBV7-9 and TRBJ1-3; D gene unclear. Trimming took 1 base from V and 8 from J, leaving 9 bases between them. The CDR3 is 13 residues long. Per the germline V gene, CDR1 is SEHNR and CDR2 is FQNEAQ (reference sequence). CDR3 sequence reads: CASSLDGPDTIYF. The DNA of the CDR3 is TGTGCCAGCAGCTTAGATGGGCCGGACACCATATATTTT.

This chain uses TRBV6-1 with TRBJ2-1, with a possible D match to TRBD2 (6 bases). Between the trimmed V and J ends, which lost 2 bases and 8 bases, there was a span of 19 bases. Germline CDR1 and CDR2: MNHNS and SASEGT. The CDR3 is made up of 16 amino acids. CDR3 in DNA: TGTGCCAGCAGTGAAATTGAGGCTAGTTCGGGAGATGAGCAGTTCTTC. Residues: CASSEIEASSGDEQFF.

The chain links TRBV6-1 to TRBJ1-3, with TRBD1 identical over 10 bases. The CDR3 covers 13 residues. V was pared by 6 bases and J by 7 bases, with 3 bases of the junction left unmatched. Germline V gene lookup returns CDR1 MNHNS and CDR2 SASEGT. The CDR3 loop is CASRGTGVNTIYF. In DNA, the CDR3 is TGTGCCAGCAGGGGGACAGGGGTGAACACCATATATTTT.

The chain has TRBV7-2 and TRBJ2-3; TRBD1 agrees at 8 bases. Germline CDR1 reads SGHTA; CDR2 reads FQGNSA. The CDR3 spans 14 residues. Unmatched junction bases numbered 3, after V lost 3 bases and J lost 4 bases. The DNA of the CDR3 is TGTGCCAGCAGCTTCTACAGGGGGTCAGATACGCAGTATTTT. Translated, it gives CASSFYRGSDTQYF.

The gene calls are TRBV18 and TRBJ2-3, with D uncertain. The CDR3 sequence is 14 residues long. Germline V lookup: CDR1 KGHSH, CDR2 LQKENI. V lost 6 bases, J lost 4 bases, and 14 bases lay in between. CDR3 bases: TGTGCCAGCTCTCCAGATGGAGTAGCAGATACGCAGTATTTT. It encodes CASSPDGVADTQYF. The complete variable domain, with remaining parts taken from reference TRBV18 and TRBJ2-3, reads NAGVMQNPRHLVRRRGQEARLRCSPMKGHSHVYWYRQLPEEGLKFMVYLQKENIIDESGMPKERFSAEFPKEGPSILRIQQVVRGDSAAYFCASSPDGVADTQYFGPGTRLTVL.

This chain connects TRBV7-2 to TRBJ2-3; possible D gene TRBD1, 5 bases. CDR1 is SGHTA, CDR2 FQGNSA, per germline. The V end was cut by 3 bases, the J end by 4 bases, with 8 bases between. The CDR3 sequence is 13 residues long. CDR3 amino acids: CASSFLRADTQYF. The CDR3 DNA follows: TGTGCCAGCAGCTTCCTCAGGGCAGATACGCAGTATTTT.

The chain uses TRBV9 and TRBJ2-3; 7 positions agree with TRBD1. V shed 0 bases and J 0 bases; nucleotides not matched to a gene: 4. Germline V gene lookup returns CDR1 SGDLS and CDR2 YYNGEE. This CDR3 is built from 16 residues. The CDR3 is CASSVGTGASTDTQYF. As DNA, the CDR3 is TGTGCCAGCAGCGTAGGAACAGGGGCCAGCACAGATACGCAGTATTTT.

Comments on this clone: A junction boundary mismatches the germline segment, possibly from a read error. For the CDR3, the DNA is TGCGCCAGCAGACAAGGCTCCCGGACTAGCGGGTACAATGAGCAGTTCTTC. Translation: CASRQGSRTSGYNEQFF. The chain carries TRBV4-1 and TRBJ2-1, with 11 bases lining up with TRBD2. Germline V gives CDR1 MGHRA, CDR2 YSYEKL. This CDR3 region has 17 residues.

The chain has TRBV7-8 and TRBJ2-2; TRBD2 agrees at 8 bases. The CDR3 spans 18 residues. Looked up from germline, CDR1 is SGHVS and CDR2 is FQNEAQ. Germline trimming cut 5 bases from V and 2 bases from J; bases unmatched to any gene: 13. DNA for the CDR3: TGTGCCAGCAGCCCTATCGGGAGGGGCCGTACAAACACCGGGGAGCTGTTTTTT. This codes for CASSPIGRGRTNTGELFF.

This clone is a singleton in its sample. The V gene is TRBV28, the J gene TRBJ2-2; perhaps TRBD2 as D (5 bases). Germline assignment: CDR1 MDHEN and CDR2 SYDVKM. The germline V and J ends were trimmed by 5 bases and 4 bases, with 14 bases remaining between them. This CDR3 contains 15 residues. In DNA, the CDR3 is TGTGCCAGCAGTCCCGACGGGAAGCGCACCGGGGAGCTGTTTTTT. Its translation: CASSPDGKRTGELFF.

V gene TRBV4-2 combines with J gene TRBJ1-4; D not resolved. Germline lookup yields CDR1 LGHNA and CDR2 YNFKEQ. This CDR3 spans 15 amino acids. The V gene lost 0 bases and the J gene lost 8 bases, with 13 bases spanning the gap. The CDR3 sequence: CASSQERDPMEKLFF. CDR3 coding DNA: TGTGCCAGCAGCCAAGAGAGAGATCCTATGGAAAAACTGTTTTTT.

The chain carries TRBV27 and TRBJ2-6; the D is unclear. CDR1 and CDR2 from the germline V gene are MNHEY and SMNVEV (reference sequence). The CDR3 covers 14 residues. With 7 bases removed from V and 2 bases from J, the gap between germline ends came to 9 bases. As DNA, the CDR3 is TGTGCCAGCACCCTGATGGCTGGGGCCAACGTCCTGACTTTC. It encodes CASTLMAGANVLTF.